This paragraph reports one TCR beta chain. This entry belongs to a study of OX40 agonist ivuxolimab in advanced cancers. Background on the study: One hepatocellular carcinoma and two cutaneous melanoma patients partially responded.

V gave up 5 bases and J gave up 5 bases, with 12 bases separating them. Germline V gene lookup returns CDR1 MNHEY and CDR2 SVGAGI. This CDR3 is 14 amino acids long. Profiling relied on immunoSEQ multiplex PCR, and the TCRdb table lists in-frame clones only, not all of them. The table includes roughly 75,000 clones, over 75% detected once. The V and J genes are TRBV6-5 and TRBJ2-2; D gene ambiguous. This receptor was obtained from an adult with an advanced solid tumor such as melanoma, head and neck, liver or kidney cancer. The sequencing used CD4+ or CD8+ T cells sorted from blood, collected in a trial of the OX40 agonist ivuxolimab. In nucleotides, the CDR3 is TGTGCCAGCAGTGGGTTTTCAGAAACCGGGGAGCTGTTTTTT. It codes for CASSGFSETGELFF.